The present entry profiles one TCR beta chain with its context. These data come from a study of T cell changes during pregnancy in multiple sclerosis. Profiling relied on immunoSEQ multiplex PCR, and the TCRdb table lists in-frame clones only, not all of them. The repertoire holds roughly 15,000 clones, with approximately 88% as singletons. CDR3 length: 15 amino acids. Per the germline V gene, CDR1 is WNHNN and CDR2 is SYGVQD (reference sequence). With V trimmed by 3 bases and J by 5 bases, 5 bases remained unmatched. This receptor was taken from a female donor in good health, enrolled as a control in a pregnancy study. The J gene is TRBJ2-1, the V gene TRBV10-1; 9 nucleotides line up with TRBD2. Sequences were derived from CD8+ T cells from peripheral blood mononuclear cells, sampled in the third trimester of pregnancy. CDR3 bases: TGCGCCAGCAGTGATCAAGCGGGGGGTCACAATGAGCAGTTCTTC. Translated, it gives CASSDQAGGHNEQFF.